A selection of T cell receptor beta chains follows, all from one sample in a study of shared clonotypes between healthy human individuals. Measured with immunoSEQ multiplex PCR; TCRdb has only the in-frame clones, and not every one. Of roughly 2.1 million clones listed, approximately 94% are singletons. Material for sequencing was naive CD8+ T cells from PBMCs. The receptors originated from a man between 18 and 35 years old in good health. Some clones in this sample may be carry-over from other donors' samples. Each CDR3 is given with its conserved first and last residue. Each record gives: clone size, J gene, D gene, V gene, CDR3 protein, CDR3 DNA. A D gene is named only where the DNA matches it firmly. Clone size appears in some rows only: once, few, many, or a class for an expanded clone.

size: NA
J: TRBJ1-2
D: NA
V: TRBV28
CDR3: CASSLWGADGYTF
DNA: TGTGCCAGCAGTTTATGGGGGGCGGATGGCTACACCTTC

size: few
J: TRBJ2-7
D: TRBD2
V: TRBV9
CDR3: CASSVAGTSSYEQYF
DNA: TGTGCCAGCAGCGTAGCAGGGACTAGCTCCTACGAGCAGTACTTC

size: NA
J: TRBJ2-7
D: NA
V: TRBV27
CDR3: CASSLFRAAYEQYF
DNA: TGTGCCAGCAGTTTATTCCGGGCAGCCTACGAGCAGTACTTC

size: NA
J: TRBJ2-3
D: TRBD2
V: TRBV9
CDR3: CASSGRGGLGTDTQYF
DNA: TGTGCCAGCAGCGGAAGGGGAGGGTTGGGCACAGATACGCAGTATTTT

size: NA
J: TRBJ2-5
D: NA
V: TRBV28
CDR3: CASSPRGGWETQYF
DNA: TGTGCCAGCAGCCCCCGGGGCGGGTGGGAGACCCAGTACTTC

size: NA
J: TRBJ2-7
D: TRBD2
V: TRBV28
CDR3: CASSPPGLAGGLEQYF
DNA: TGTGCCAGCAGTCCCCCGGGACTAGCGGGAGGGCTCGAGCAGTACTTC

size: NA
J: TRBJ2-4
D: NA
V: TRBV18
CDR3: CASSGRVAKNIQYF
DNA: TGTGCCAGCTCAGGAAGGGTAGCCAAAAACATTCAGTACTTC

size: NA
J: TRBJ1-2
D: NA
V: TRBV4-3
CDR3: CASSLTRTADHGYTF
DNA: TGCGCCAGCAGCCTTACCCGGACAGCCGACCATGGCTACACCTTC

size: NA
J: TRBJ2-3
D: TRBD2
V: TRBV27
CDR3: CASSTSPGLAGGTSTDTQYF
DNA: TGTGCCAGCAGTACCTCCCCGGGACTAGCGGGAGGAACTAGCACAGATACGCAGTATTTT

size: NA
J: TRBJ2-7
D: NA
V: TRBV28
CDR3: CASSPLLTPRSVSYEQYF
DNA: TGTGCCAGCAGTCCTCTCCTAACCCCCCGATCCGTCTCCTACGAGCAGTACTTC

size: NA
J: TRBJ1-2
D: NA
V: TRBV28
CDR3: CASRLRTTNYGYTF
DNA: TGTGCCAGCAGGCTTAGGACAACTAACTATGGCTACACCTTC

size: NA
J: TRBJ2-2
D: NA
V: TRBV5-1
CDR3: CASSLVAAANTGELFF
DNA: TGCGCCAGCAGCTTGGTGGCAGCCGCGAACACCGGGGAGCTGTTTTTT

size: once
J: TRBJ2-1
D: NA
V: TRBV19
CDR3: CASSIGVRGREGRDEQFF
DNA: TGTGCCAGTAGTATCGGTGTTCGGGGGCGGGAAGGGAGGGATGAGCAGTTCTTC

size: NA
J: TRBJ2-7
D: NA
V: TRBV10-2
CDR3: CASSTGFSSEQYF
DNA: TGCGCCAGCAGTACTGGCTTCTCGTCCGAGCAGTACTTC

size: NA
J: TRBJ2-4
D: TRBD2
V: TRBV11-2
CDR3: CASSLNLAGGDRTKNIQYF
DNA: TGTGCCAGCAGCTTAAATCTAGCGGGAGGGGATCGGACCAAAAACATTCAGTACTTC

size: once
J: TRBJ2-7
D: TRBD1
V: TRBV4-1
CDR3: CASSQDLHRGYEQYF
DNA: TGCGCCAGCAGCCAAGATCTTCACAGGGGGTACGAGCAGTACTTC

size: NA
J: TRBJ2-3
D: TRBD2
V: TRBV7-9
CDR3: CASSFGGSWADTQYF
DNA: TGTGCCAGCAGCTTCGGCGGGAGTTGGGCAGATACGCAGTATTTT

size: NA
J: TRBJ2-7
D: NA
V: TRBV27
CDR3: CASSSFQGYEQYF
DNA: TGTGCCAGCAGTTCGTTCCAGGGCTACGAGCAGTACTTC

size: NA
J: TRBJ2-2
D: TRBD2
V: TRBV30
CDR3: CAWDGGLAGRLRELFF
DNA: TGTGCCTGGGACGGGGGACTAGCGGGAAGGTTACGGGAGCTGTTTTTT

size: NA
J: TRBJ2-7
D: TRBD1
V: TRBV19
CDR3: CASSQSGTGGSEQYF
DNA: TGTGCCAGTAGCCAGTCCGGGACAGGGGGCAGCGAGCAGTACTTC

size: NA
J: TRBJ1-4
D: NA
V: TRBV25-1
CDR3: CASSPGRTNEKLFF
DNA: TGTGCCAGCAGCCCGGGTAGGACTAATGAAAAACTGTTTTTT

size: NA
J: TRBJ2-1
D: TRBD2
V: TRBV7-6
CDR3: CASSLVPHLAGDVNEQFF
DNA: TGTGCCAGCAGCTTAGTTCCCCACCTAGCGGGAGATGTGAATGAGCAGTTCTTC

size: NA
J: TRBJ2-7
D: TRBD1
V: TRBV25-1
CDR3: CASSEREGTGPYEQYF
DNA: TGTGCCAGCAGTGAGCGCGAGGGGACAGGGCCCTACGAGCAGTACTTC

size: NA
J: TRBJ2-1
D: NA
V: TRBV27
CDR3: CASRPGLSSYNEQFF
DNA: TGTGCCAGCAGGCCTGGGCTAAGCTCCTACAATGAGCAGTTCTTC

size: few
J: TRBJ1-1
D: TRBD1
V: TRBV9
CDR3: CASSVERDLGTGYGNTEAFF
DNA: TGTGCCAGCAGCGTAGAGAGGGACCTTGGGACAGGGTACGGGAACACTGAAGCTTTCTTT

size: NA
J: TRBJ2-1
D: NA
V: TRBV4-1
CDR3: CASSQSKGSYNEQFF
DNA: TGCGCCAGCAGCCAATCCAAGGGCTCCTACAATGAGCAGTTCTTC

size: NA
J: TRBJ2-7
D: TRBD1
V: TRBV27
CDR3: CASSSGGAEQYF
DNA: TGTGCCAGCAGTTCAGGGGGCGCCGAGCAGTACTTC

size: NA
J: TRBJ1-6
D: NA
V: TRBV30
CDR3: CAWSPRPYNSPLHF
DNA: TGTGCCTGGAGTCCCCGACCCTATAATTCACCCCTCCACTTT